The clone carrying this TCR beta chain was counted at least ten times. The antigen is not known. The V end lost 7 bases, the J end lost 5 bases, and 12 bases lay between the germline ends. The CDR3 has 13 residues. Per germline, CDR1 MDHEN and CDR2 SYDVKM. The sample belongs to a study of Graves' ophthalmopathy and Graves' hyperthyroidism. Findings and limits, study-wide: In blood appeared most of the expanded thyroid clonotypes whose frequency exceeded 0.001.

Amplification targeted the TCR beta CDR3 regions, with RNA transcripts as the source material. The workflow started with a first-round RT-PCR run with HTBI primers and then moved on to a second-round multiplex PCR. MiXCR, run by TCRdb on the multiplex PCR reads, gives a single entry per CDR3 protein. In the table there are under 800,000 distinct CDR3 sequences, about 20% of which are singletons. Clinicians diagnosed using symptoms, serum thyroxine, TRAb, thyroid ultrasound and orbital computed tomography. This TCR came from a woman younger than 30 with stable Graves' hyperthyroidism. Some clones in this sample may be carry-over from other donors' samples. The chain carries TRBV28 and TRBJ1-5; D might be TRBD1 (6 bases). Source material: peripheral blood. The CDR3 nucleotides are TGTGCCAGCACCTTGGCAGGGGATCAGCCCCAGCATTTT. This translates into CASTLAGDQPQHF. The full variable domain, rest sourced from reference TRBV28 and TRBJ1-5, is DVKVTQSSRYLVKRTGEKVFLECVQDMDHENMFWYRQDPGLGLRLIYFSYDVKMKEKGDIPEGYSVSREKKERFSLILESASTNQTSMYLCASTLAGDQPQHFGDGTRLSIL.